This entry lists 4 T cell receptor beta chains sequenced from one sample in a study of blood T cell repertoires in COVID-19. Data came from immunoSEQ multiplex PCR; TCRdb stores just in-frame clones and leaves some out. The table shows about 96,000 clones, with over 85% occurring only once. Sequences were obtained from peripheral blood. The receptors come from a human donor with COVID-19, enrolled during active disease. The donor label of this sample is uncertain.

Worth noting for this clone: The same CDR3 is also encoded by other DNA sequences in this sample. The V and J genes are TRBV4-2 and TRBJ2-5, with 7 nucleotides matching TRBD2. The germline CDR1 and CDR2 sequences are LGHNA and YNFKEQ. The trim removed 0 bases at V and 2 bases at J, leaving 0 bases unmatched. CDR3 length equals 14 residues. CDR3 amino acids: CASSQEAGQETQYF. CDR3 DNA sequence: TGTGCCAGCAGCCAAGAAGCGGGACAAGAGACCCAGTACTTC.

This clone was counted a single time. This chain links TRBV28 with TRBJ1-5; no definite D call. Deletions cut 0 bases from V and 2 bases from J, with 11 bases between. CDR1 MDHEN and CDR2 SYDVKM come from the germline V gene. This CDR3 spans 16 amino acids. CDR3 nucleotides: TGTGCCAGCAGTTTATGGAAGGGAGAGGGCAATCAGCCCCAGCATTTT. Residues: CASSLWKGEGNQPQHF.

CDR3 protein: CASSLAGTTDTQYF. As DNA, the CDR3 is TGTGCCAGCAGCCTAGCCGGGACTACAGATACGCAGTATTTT. This chain uses TRBV3-1 (or the pseudogene TRBV3-2) with TRBJ2-3, with a weak D call TRBD2 (6 bases). The V end was cut by 4 bases, the J end by 3 bases, with 11 bases between. Per germline, CDR1 LGHDT and CDR2 YNNKEL (reference sequence). The CDR3 has 14 amino acids.

The V gene is TRBV20-1, the J gene TRBJ2-1, with a possible D match to TRBD1 (6 bases). The V end lost 3 bases, the J end lost 2 bases, and 17 bases lay between the germline ends. Germline V gene lookup returns CDR1 DFQATT and CDR2 SNEGSKA (reference sequence). The CDR3 covers 16 residues. The chain's CDR3 is CSASSSTGGTYNEQFF. The CDR3 bases are TGCAGTGCTAGTTCCTCGACAGGCGGTACCTACAATGAGCAGTTCTTC.